This T cell receptor (beta chain) originates from a study of identical twins. Germline CDR1 and CDR2: SEHNR and FQNEAQ (reference sequence). V was trimmed by 6 bases and J by 3 bases, leaving 11 bases between them. CDR3 size: 13 residues. MiXCR, run by TCRdb on the 5' RACE reads, gives a single entry per CDR3 protein. Here the sample spans about 530,000 distinct CDR3 sequences, 20% to 25% being singletons. The sample was also linked to a second study, of yellow fever vaccine responses in identical twins.

Sequenced material: CD4+ T cells sorted from blood. The rearrangement joins TRBV7-9 to TRBJ2-5, with D possibly called TRBD1 or TRBD2 (6 bases each). This sequence was found in a woman between 18 and 29 years old in good health. CDR3 loop: CASSYREEETQYF. In DNA form, the CDR3 reads TGTGCCAGCAGTTACAGGGAGGAAGAGACCCAGTACTTC.